A single TCR beta chain is shown here with its context. As originally analysed: It was from reference gene primer amplification that nucleated cell counts were estimated. Produced via immunoSEQ multiplex PCR; TCRdb's table is partial and in-frame only. Clone size and V and J calls were adopted from that table, with D and trimming inferred from the DNA. Among approximately 240,000 clones, approximately 80% were seen once, and the ten largest hold roughly 1.4%. The source of the sample is a study of blood T cell repertoires in COVID-19. The wider study: Some COVID-19 samples were acute and others convalescent; all came from the United States, Italy and Spain. T cells, B-cell-depleted T cells, or PBMCs provided the cDNA or gDNA that served as material.

The CDR3 is 13 residues long. Trimming left V 6 bases short and J 9 bases short, with 18 bases between. The clonotype comes from a woman between 35 and 50 years old who had recovered from COVID-19. The rearrangement uses TRBV12-3 or TRBV12-4 and TRBJ2-7, with a possible D match to TRBD1 (5 bases). What was sequenced was peripheral blood. CDR3 nucleotides: TGTGCCAGCAGCTTCCGCAGAGTGCAGGGGCAGTACTTC. This encodes CASSFRRVQGQYF.